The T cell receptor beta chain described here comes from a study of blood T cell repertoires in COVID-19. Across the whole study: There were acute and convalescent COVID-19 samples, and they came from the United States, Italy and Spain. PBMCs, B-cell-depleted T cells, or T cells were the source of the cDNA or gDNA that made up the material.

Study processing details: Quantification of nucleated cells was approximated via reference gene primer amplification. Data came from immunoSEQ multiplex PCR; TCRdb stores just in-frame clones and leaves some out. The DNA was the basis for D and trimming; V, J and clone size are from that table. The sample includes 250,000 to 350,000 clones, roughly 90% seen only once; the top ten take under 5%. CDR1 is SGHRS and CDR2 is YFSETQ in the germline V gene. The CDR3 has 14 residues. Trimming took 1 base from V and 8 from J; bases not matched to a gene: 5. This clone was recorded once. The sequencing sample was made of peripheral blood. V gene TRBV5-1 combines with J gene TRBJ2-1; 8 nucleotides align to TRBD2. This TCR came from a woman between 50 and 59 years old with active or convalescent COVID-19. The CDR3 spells CASSLTSGGDEQFF. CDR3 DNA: TGCGCCAGCAGCTTGACTAGCGGCGGGGATGAGCAGTTCTTC.